Below, 28 T cell receptor beta chains from the same sample are listed, as sequenced in a study of blood T cell repertoires in COVID-19 (dated by TCRdb to between 2020 and 2021). Library creation used the immunoSEQ multiplex PCR assay. TCRdb's version of the immuneACCESS table is confined to in-frame rearrangements and falls short of the full clone set. An unresolved V gene accounts for under half of the shortfall where checked; the remainder is of unknown origin. In all, the sample holds around 82,000 clones, and approximately 89% of those were seen once. In total, the top ten clones hold approximately 12% of the sample. The sequenced material came from peripheral blood. These receptors came from a man between 65 and 80 years old with active or convalescent COVID-19.

The genes are TRBV19 and TRBJ1-1; 11 bases line up with TRBD1. The V and J ends lost 1 base and 5 bases, in that order; junction bases with no gene match: 3. CDR1 and CDR2 from the germline V gene are LNHDA and SQIVND (reference sequence). The CDR3 has 15 amino acids. The CDR3 loop reads CASSIGGTGGTEAFF. Written as DNA, the CDR3 is TGTGCCAGTAGTATAGGGGGGACAGGGGGAACTGAAGCTTTCTTT.

The CDR3 loop reads CASSFSGSQNIQYF. DNA for the CDR3: TGTGCCAGCAGTTTCAGCGGGTCCCAAAACATTCAGTACTTC. The J gene is TRBJ2-4, the V gene TRBV28; D may be TRBD2 (6 bases). CDR1 and CDR2 (germline): MDHEN, SYDVKM. CDR3 length equals 14 residues. V lost 3 bases and J 5 bases, leaving 11 bases between the germline ends. The whole variable domain, filled in from reference TRBV28 and TRBJ2-4, reads DVKVTQSSRYLVKRTGEKVFLECVQDMDHENMFWYRQDPGLGLRLIYFSYDVKMKEKGDIPEGYSVSREKKERFSLILESASTNQTSMYLCASSFSGSQNIQYFGAGTRLSVL.

V and J are TRBV29-1 and TRBJ2-1; 8 bases map to TRBD1. Germline loops: CDR1 SQVTM, CDR2 ANQGSEA. With V trimmed by 6 bases and J by 9 bases, 7 bases remained unmatched. The CDR3 runs to 12 residues. The CDR3 nucleotides read TGCAGCGTAGGACAGGGTCCCACTGAGCAGTTCTTC. Protein: CSVGQGPTEQFF.

This chain joins TRBV5-1 and TRBJ2-7, with 10 positions matching TRBD1. Trimming removed 4 bases from V and 3 bases from J; junction bases left unmatched: 7. CDR1 is SGHRS, CDR2 YFSETQ, per germline. This CDR3 contains 15 residues. The CDR3 nucleotides read TGCGCCAGCAGCCATCCGACAGGGGGCTTCTACGAGCAGTACTTC. Translation: CASSHPTGGFYEQYF. Supplemented by reference TRBV5-1 and TRBJ2-7, the full variable domain reads KAGVTQTPRYLIKTRGQQVTLSCSPISGHRSVSWYQQTPGQGLQFLFEYFSETQRNKGNFPGRFSGRQFSNSRSEMNVSTLELGDSALYLCASSHPTGGFYEQYFGPGTRLTVT.

This clone came up a few times. This sequence joins TRBV6-5 and TRBJ1-4; no definite D call. This CDR3 has 13 amino acids. Per the germline V gene, CDR1 is MNHEY and CDR2 is SVGAGI. The germline V and J ends were trimmed by 5 bases and 8 bases, with 12 bases remaining between them. CDR3 DNA sequence: TGTGCCAGCAGTAGGGCGGACTTAGAAAAACTGTTTTTT. This gives the protein CASSRADLEKLFF.

CDR3 sequence: CASSRDRATGELFF. The CDR3 DNA reads as TGCGCCAGCAGTCGGGACAGGGCGACCGGGGAGCTGTTTTTT. This chain connects TRBV10-1 to TRBJ2-2; the match to TRBD1 covers 9 bases. The J segment lost 5 bases and the V segment lost 5 bases, leaving 3 bases of the junction unmatched. The CDR3 contains 14 residues. Germline-derived CDR1 and CDR2 are WNHNN and SYGVQD (reference sequence).

This sequence joins TRBV10-3 and TRBJ2-5, with D possibly being TRBD1 (7 bases). Looked up from germline, CDR1 is ENHRY and CDR2 is SYGVKD. V was pared by 0 bases and J by 7 bases, with 15 bases between. This CDR3 comprises 15 residues. The CDR3 loop is CAISESAGGPGTQYF. The CDR3 DNA sequence: TGTGCCATCAGTGAGTCGGCAGGGGGGCCGGGGACCCAGTACTTC.

The chain uses TRBV5-4 and TRBJ2-7; D remains ambiguous. Deletions cut 2 bases from V and 2 bases from J, with 8 bases between. CDR3 length equals 13 residues. CDR1 and CDR2 from the germline V gene are SGHNT and YYREEE (reference sequence). The CDR3 bases are TGTGCCAGCAGCTTCTACAGCACCTACGAGCAGTACTTC. It is translated as CASSFYSTYEQYF.

The chain has TRBV6-6 and TRBJ2-7, with D possibly TRBD2 on 5 matching bases. Germline V gene data show CDR1 as MNHNY and CDR2 as SVGAGI (reference sequence). Trimming shortened V by 7 bases and J by 0 bases, and 16 bases separated the two germline ends. This CDR3 region has 15 residues. The CDR3 spells CASKSSGANSYEQYF. The DNA for the CDR3 is TGTGCCAGCAAATCGAGCGGCGCGAACTCCTACGAGCAGTACTTC.

The chain combines TRBV15 with TRBJ2-1; 7 nucleotides line up with TRBD2. The CDR3 covers 14 residues. Trimming removed 0 bases from V and 15 bases from J; junction bases left unmatched: 11. Germline-derived CDR1 and CDR2 are LNHNV and YYDKDF (reference sequence). CDR3 region: CATSREGPVASGFF. DNA for the CDR3: TGTGCCACCAGCAGAGAGGGCCCGGTGGCTAGCGGGTTCTTC.

V is TRBV7-2 and J is TRBJ2-1; maybe TRBD1 (6 bases). The CDR3 sequence is 14 residues long. Trimming cost V 1 base and J 10 bases, with 14 bases left between them. Germline CDR1 is SGHTA and CDR2 is FQGNSA. CDR3 protein: CASSLGRQGQEQFF. The CDR3 DNA follows: TGTGCCAGCAGCTTAGGAAGGCAGGGGCAAGAGCAGTTCTTC. Supplemented by reference TRBV7-2 and TRBJ2-1, the full variable domain reads GAGVSQSPSNKVTEKGKDVELRCDPISGHTALYWYRQSLGQGLEFLIYFQGNSAPDKSGLPSDRFSAERTGGSVSTLTIQRTQQEDSAVYLCASSLGRQGQEQFFGPGTRLTVL.

This chain links TRBV3-1 (or the pseudogene TRBV3-2) with TRBJ2-7; D gene ambiguous. There are 11 residues in the CDR3. Between the trimmed V and J ends, which lost 3 bases and 3 bases, there was a span of 3 bases. CDR1 is LGHDT and CDR2 is YNNKEL in the germline V gene (reference sequence). CDR3 nucleotides: TGTGCCAGCAGCCACTTCTACGAGCAGTACTTC. This gives the protein CASSHFYEQYF.

This clone was seen just once. This sequence joins TRBV4-2 and TRBJ1-2; D is undetermined. Trimming removed 3 bases from V and 8 bases from J, with 16 bases in between. Germline V gene sequence: CDR1 LGHNA, CDR2 YNFKEQ. The CDR3 is 14 amino acids. The CDR3 here is CASSQETVAQGYTF. As DNA, the CDR3 is TGTGCCAGCAGCCAGGAGACTGTCGCCCAAGGCTACACCTTC.

V gene TRBV18 combines with J gene TRBJ2-7; D ambiguous. The V gene's germline CDR1 is KGHSH and CDR2 LQKENI. CDR3 length equals 13 residues. The ends were cut back, 3 bases at V and 6 bases at J, with 12 bases in the middle. CDR3 amino acids: CASSPSREAEQYF. CDR3 DNA: TGTGCCAGCTCACCCAGTCGTGAGGCCGAGCAGTACTTC.

This clone was counted a single time. The chain recombines TRBV12-3 or TRBV12-4 with TRBJ2-3; no clear D. The CDR3 runs 12 residues. V lost 6 bases, J lost 8 bases, and 12 bases lay in between. The CDR3 DNA reads TGTGCCAGCAGCTTGCAGGTCGGTACGCAGTATTTT. It specifies CASSLQVGTQYF.

The chain joins TRBV7-8 to TRBJ2-2; TRBD2 is a possible D gene (5 bases). Germline V gene data show CDR1 as SGHVS and CDR2 as FQNEAQ. This CDR3 spans 12 amino acids. Between the trimmed V and J ends, which lost 8 bases and 4 bases, there was a span of 8 bases. CDR3 nucleotide sequence: TGTGCCAGCCAGGAGGTCACCGGGGAGCTGTTTTTT. This translates into CASQEVTGELFF. The whole variable domain, filled in from reference TRBV7-8 and TRBJ2-2, reads GAGVSQSPRYKVAKRGQDVALRCDPISGHVSLFWYQQALGQGPEFLTYFQNEAQLDKSGLPSDRFFAERPEGSVSTLKIQRTQQEDSAVYLCASQEVTGELFFGEGSRLTVL.

This clone was counted a single time. CDR3 nucleotide sequence: TGTGCCAGCAGCCAAGGCGGGGATGGTGCTGAAGCTTTCTTT. Translated: CASSQGGDGAEAFF. The chain uses TRBV3-1 (or the pseudogene TRBV3-2) and TRBJ1-1, with D uncertain. CDR1 LGHDT and CDR2 YNNKEL come from the germline V gene (reference sequence). V lost 1 base and J 6 bases, leaving 12 bases between the germline ends. This CDR3 contains 14 residues.

This chain links TRBV3-1 (or the pseudogene TRBV3-2) with TRBJ2-2; D possibly corresponds to TRBD1 (5 bases). This CDR3 comprises 13 residues. The germline V and J ends were trimmed by 6 bases and 7 bases, with 12 bases remaining between them. Germline assignment: CDR1 LGHDT and CDR2 YNNKEL (reference sequence). CDR3 sequence (DNA): TGTGCCAGCAGTCACAGGACGCTCGGGGAGCTGTTTTTT. Translation: CASSHRTLGELFF.

The V call is TRBV3-1 (or the pseudogene TRBV3-2), the J call TRBJ2-5; 11 bases match TRBD1. CDR3 length: 14 residues. CDR1 LGHDT and CDR2 YNNKEL come from the germline V gene (reference sequence). The trim removed 4 bases at V and 4 bases at J, leaving 2 bases unmatched. As DNA, the CDR3 is TGTGCCAGCAGCCGTGGGACAGGGGGAGAGACCCAGTACTTC. This encodes CASSRGTGGETQYF.

This clone was recorded only once. This sequence joins TRBV29-1 and TRBJ2-3; 9 nucleotides align to TRBD2. Germline loops: CDR1 SQVTM, CDR2 ANQGSEA. Losses at the gene ends were 4 bases for V and 1 base for J; bases not matched to a gene: 6. The CDR3 is 15 residues long. CDR3 sequence reads: CSVVGAGGRTDTQYF. Here the CDR3 DNA reads TGCAGCGTTGTGGGAGCGGGGGGTCGCACAGATACGCAGTATTTT.

The chain uses TRBV3-1 (or the pseudogene TRBV3-2) and TRBJ1-2, with 12 nucleotides matching TRBD1. Germline CDR1 reads LGHDT; CDR2 reads YNNKEL (reference sequence). This CDR3 comprises 15 residues. V lost 4 bases to trimming and J lost 8 bases; unmatched junction nucleotides: 8. The CDR3: CASSLAGQGARGYTF. The CDR3 DNA is TGTGCCAGCAGCCTCGCGGGACAGGGGGCCAGGGGCTACACCTTC.

This clone was seen a handful of times. The CDR3 DNA reads as TGTGCCATCAGTGGAGGGGGGGATCAGCCCCAGCATTTT. Encoded protein: CAISGGGDQPQHF. The chain links TRBV10-3 to TRBJ1-5, with a weak D call TRBD1 (6 bases). There are 13 residues in the CDR3. The V and J ends lost 4 bases and 5 bases respectively, with 9 bases between them. CDR1 and CDR2 from the germline V gene are ENHRY and SYGVKD.

V is TRBV23-1 and J is TRBJ2-5; 8 nucleotides agree with TRBD1. TRBV23-1 carries the ORF label, with uncertain function. The CDR3 contains 15 residues. V shed 6 bases, J shed 4 bases, and the junction held 10 bases outside the gene matches. Here the CDR3 reads CASRHRVRGRETQYF. CDR3 DNA: TGCGCCAGCAGACACAGGGTCAGGGGGCGAGAGACCCAGTACTTC.

J is TRBJ2-2 and V is TRBV2, with 8 bases fitting TRBD1. The V gene's germline CDR1 is SNHLY and CDR2 FYNNEI. The J segment lost 0 bases and the V segment lost 6 bases, leaving 3 bases of the junction unmatched. The CDR3 sequence is 15 residues long. In DNA, the CDR3 is TGTGCCAGCAGCCCGACAGGGGCGAACACCGGGGAGCTGTTTTTT. Its translation: CASSPTGANTGELFF.

This chain joins TRBV29-1 and TRBJ1-1; 8 nucleotides match TRBD1. Germline assignment: CDR1 SQVTM and CDR2 ANQGSEA. CDR3 length: 13 residues. Losses at the gene ends were 7 bases for V and 3 bases for J; bases not matched to a gene: 7. CDR3 amino acids: CSARTGRYTEAFF. The CDR3 region has the DNA TGCAGCGCTCGGACAGGGCGGTACACTGAAGCTTTCTTT. The full variable domain, its missing parts supplied by reference TRBV29-1 and TRBJ1-1, is SAVISQKPSRDICQRGTSLTIQCQVDSQVTMMFWYRQQPGQSLTLIATANQGSEATYESGFVIDKFPISRPNLTFSTLTVSNMSPEDSSIYLCSARTGRYTEAFFGQGTRLTVV.

The V and J genes are TRBV5-1 and TRBJ1-1, with TRBD1 matching 9 bases. Germline lookup yields CDR1 SGHRS and CDR2 YFSETQ. This CDR3 has 14 residues. V shed 4 bases, J shed 3 bases, and the junction held 4 bases outside the gene matches. For the CDR3, the DNA is TGCGCCAGCAGCCGGGACAGGGAAGACACTGAAGCTTTCTTT. This encodes CASSRDREDTEAFF.

The chain has TRBV19 and TRBJ2-5; 8 nucleotides agree with TRBD1. Trimming took 8 bases from V and 2 from J; bases not matched to a gene: 4. The CDR3 has 13 amino acids. The germline CDR1 and CDR2 sequences are LNHDA and SQIVND (reference sequence). The CDR3 sequence is CASGQGWQETQYF. CDR3 sequence (DNA): TGTGCCAGTGGACAGGGATGGCAAGAGACCCAGTACTTC.

The V and J genes are TRBV6-1 and TRBJ1-2; no definite D call. The V end was cut by 3 bases, the J end by 4 bases, with 6 bases between. Germline-derived CDR1 and CDR2 are MNHNS and SASEGT. The CDR3 has 12 residues. The CDR3 DNA follows: TGTGCCAGCAGTGAGGCAGGCTATGGCTACACCTTC. Its translation is CASSEAGYGYTF.